These T cell receptor beta chains were read from a single sample in a study of shared clonotypes between healthy human individuals. Here immunoSEQ multiplex PCR was the method, and the copy in TCRdb shows in-frame clones only, minus some. Of about 1 million clones in the sample, 70% to 80% were seen once. The sequencing input was memory CD4+ T cells sorted from blood. The source of these receptors is a man aged 18 to 35 in good health. The CDR3 runs from the conserved cysteine through the conserved F or W. A D gene is named only where the DNA matches it firmly.

v_gene	j_gene	d_gene	CDR3aa
TRBV19	TRBJ1-1	TRBD1	CASRDRGRGNTEAFF
TRBV2	TRBJ2-7	.	CASSDGVEQYF
TRBV6-6	TRBJ1-5	TRBD1	CASSQSRGRSNQPQHF
TRBV18	TRBJ1-2	.	CASSPMEGNGYTF
TRBV20-1	TRBJ2-7	.	CSAEGGYEQYF
TRBV27	TRBJ2-1	TRBD2	CASSSGLAGINEQFF
TRBV7-2	TRBJ2-3	TRBD2	CASSSPTGAAGASTDTQYF
TRBV5-1	TRBJ2-1	.	CASSLVSSVGNEQFF
TRBV5-4	TRBJ2-3	.	CASSLVPTDTQYF
TRBV2	TRBJ1-2	TRBD1	CASSGADRGNYGYTF
TRBV4-1	TRBJ1-1	TRBD1	CASSHSRETGGKNTEAFF
TRBV5-5	TRBJ2-7	TRBD1	CASSRAGTGGYEQYF
TRBV7-3	TRBJ2-2	TRBD2	CASSPGGLVTGELFF
TRBV5-1	TRBJ2-3	.	CASSSRVVTDTQYF
TRBV5-1	TRBJ2-5	.	CASSIMTVHQETQYF
TRBV27	TRBJ1-6	.	CASLPRGYNSPLHF
TRBV6-5	TRBJ2-7	.	CASKSEGRDSYEQYF
TRBV29-1	TRBJ2-1	.	CSVVQTTSYNEQFF
TRBV7-2	TRBJ2-7	TRBD1	CASSLVGQGTNEQYF
TRBV11-1	TRBJ2-3	.	CASSLADLTDTQYF
TRBV5-6	TRBJ2-5	TRBD1	CASSPTGAGETQYF
TRBV2	TRBJ1-4	.	CASSDWGVNEKLFF
TRBV6-6	TRBJ1-1	.	CASSYDMAEAFF
TRBV6-1	TRBJ2-3	.	CASGGHTDTQYF
TRBV7-9	TRBJ2-2	TRBD1	CAIQQGLFF
TRBV19	TRBJ2-6	TRBD2	CASSARTSGRLSGANVLTF
TRBV28	TRBJ2-5	TRBD2	CASSLLAGGQETQYF
TRBV5-4	TRBJ2-1	TRBD2	CASSLELAGNNEQFF
TRBV6-6	TRBJ1-2	.	CASMGRNGDNYGYTF
TRBV7-7	TRBJ2-7	TRBD1	CASSLEDRGEQYF
TRBV5-8	TRBJ2-7	.	CASSFLVAASYEQYF
TRBV4-1	TRBJ1-1	.	CASSQDQSAFF
TRBV5-1	TRBJ1-3	TRBD1	CASSLGDSGTGNTIYF
TRBV6-5	TRBJ2-7	TRBD1	CASREGQGQYF
TRBV19	TRBJ1-5	.	CASSISGGGPQHF
TRBV27	TRBJ2-2	TRBD1	CASRLRSGTGNTGELFF
TRBV7-2	TRBJ1-2	.	CASSSSGPLARGYTF
TRBV27	TRBJ2-5	.	CASSSGNQMRTQYF
TRBV5-1	TRBJ1-4	TRBD1	CAIPGGKLFF
TRBV6-5	TRBJ1-6	.	CASRARISPLHF
TRBV10-2	TRBJ2-3	TRBD1	CASRRDRDTDTQYF
TRBV29-1	TRBJ1-1	.	CSVVGVGGMDTEAFF
TRBV6-1	TRBJ2-7	.	CASSDPDYSSGAYEQYF
TRBV7-8	TRBJ1-1	TRBD1	CASSSGQGATEAFF
TRBV10-3	TRBJ2-7	.	CAISAGGVSSYEQYF
TRBV4-2	TRBJ2-7	.	CASSRGGPTSYEQYF
TRBV7-2	TRBJ1-1	.	CASSLRMGVTEAFF
TRBV18	TRBJ1-1	.	CASSVDGGANTEAFF
TRBV2	TRBJ2-5	.	CASSDFGNTETQYF
TRBV25-1	TRBJ2-3	.	CASSAGGLGTDTQYF
TRBV5-1	TRBJ1-6	.	CASSLEGANSPLHF
TRBV4-1	TRBJ2-1	.	CASSQDGILAPGFLIF
TRBV4-1	TRBJ1-3	.	CASSRTQFRGNSGNTIYF
TRBV15	TRBJ1-4	.	CATSRDGRGNEKLFF